The 24 T cell receptor beta chains listed next were all sequenced from one sample in a study of cytomegalovirus exposure and HLA in healthy donors. Profiling relied on immunoSEQ multiplex PCR, and the TCRdb table lists in-frame clones only, not all of them. Here the sample spans under 95,000 clones, more than 75% being singletons. The sample consisted of PBMCs. These receptors came from a man aged 30 to 45 in good health and CMV-seronegative.

This sequence joins TRBV6-1 and TRBJ2-7; TRBD1 aligns across 7 bases. The CDR3 extends over 14 amino acids. Trimming at V came to 10 bases and at J to 4 bases, leaving 13 bases not matched to a gene. Germline CDR1 and CDR2: MNHNS and SASEGT. CDR3 coding DNA: TGTGCCACCATAACCGGGACAGCACTGTACGAGCAGTACTTC. It specifies CATITGTALYEQYF.

This clone came up once. The genes are TRBV4-2 and TRBJ1-1, with 10 nucleotides matching TRBD1. Per germline, CDR1 LGHNA and CDR2 YNFKEQ. Trimming removed 4 bases from V and 3 bases from J; junction bases left unmatched: 11. The CDR3 runs to 17 residues. CDR3 protein: CASSRQGAQLIYTEAFF. DNA for the CDR3: TGTGCCAGCAGCCGACAGGGGGCCCAACTTATTTACACTGAAGCTTTCTTT.

The chain has TRBV18 and TRBJ1-5; TRBD1 matches 10 bases. The CDR3 is made up of 17 amino acids. Germline CDR1 and CDR2: KGHSH and LQKENI. After removal of 5 bases from V and 0 bases from J, the junction contained 7 bases not matched to a gene. The CDR3 nucleotides read TGTGCCAGCTCATCCCGGACAGGGGGGAATAGCAATCAGCCCCAGCATTTT. Protein product: CASSSRTGGNSNQPQHF.

This chain links TRBV5-1 with TRBJ2-4, with 8 bases fitting TRBD1. This CDR3 region has 16 residues. Germline CDR1 and CDR2: SGHRS and YFSETQ. The V segment lost 2 bases and the J segment 0 bases; nucleotides outside the gene matches: 4. CDR3: CASSFGQGLAKNIQYF. The CDR3 region has the DNA TGCGCCAGCAGCTTCGGACAGGGCCTAGCCAAAAACATTCAGTACTTC.

Only one count was recorded for this clone. The V and J genes are TRBV11-3 and TRBJ2-1, with 9 bases lining up with TRBD2. This CDR3 spans 14 amino acids. Looked up from germline, CDR1 is SGHNT and CDR2 is YENEEA. Trimming took 1 base from V and 6 from J; bases not matched to a gene: 1. The chain's CDR3 is CASSLGLAANEQFF. The CDR3 DNA is TGTGCCAGCAGCTTAGGACTAGCGGCCAATGAGCAGTTCTTC.

V and J are TRBV2 and TRBJ2-2; weak D call: TRBD2 (5 bases). Germline values: CDR1 SNHLY, CDR2 FYNNEI. This CDR3 contains 15 residues. Trimming stripped 1 base from V and 7 bases from J, with 13 bases between. CDR3 DNA sequence: TGTGCCAGCAGTGAAGTGTCGGGGTTAGGCGGGGAGCTGTTTTTT. It encodes CASSEVSGLGGELFF.

The V and J genes are TRBV18 and TRBJ1-1, with a tentative D call TRBD1 (5 bases). CDR1 and CDR2 from the germline V gene are KGHSH and LQKENI. This CDR3 is built from 13 residues. V was pared by 8 bases and J by 1 base, with 11 bases between. In DNA form, the CDR3 reads TGTGCCAGCAGAAACGGGGGGAACACTGAAGCTTTCTTT. As protein: CASRNGGNTEAFF.

This rearrangement joins TRBV18 to TRBJ2-5; the D gene is possibly TRBD2 (6 bases). This CDR3 has 15 residues. V was shortened by 5 bases and J by 3 bases, with 16 bases between the two germline ends. The germline V gene has CDR1 KGHSH and CDR2 LQKENI. The CDR3 nucleotides read TGTGCCAGCTCATACATACGGGAGAGAGAAGAGACCCAGTACTTC. Amino acids: CASSYIREREETQYF.

The V and J genes are TRBV5-4 and TRBJ1-2; tentatively, D is TRBD1 (6 bases). The CDR3 covers 13 residues. V was trimmed by 4 bases and J by 6 bases, leaving 13 bases between them. The germline CDR1 and CDR2 sequences are SGHNT and YYREEE (reference sequence). The CDR3 protein is CASSPGQGDGYTF. In DNA, the CDR3 is TGTGCCAGCAGCCCGGGACAAGGCGATGGCTACACCTTC.

This chain connects TRBV27 to TRBJ2-7, with a tentative D call TRBD2 (6 bases). The V end was cut by 4 bases, the J end by 2 bases, with 9 bases between. The V gene's germline CDR1 is MNHEY and CDR2 SMNVEV (reference sequence). The CDR3 runs 13 residues. This CDR3 reads CASSSGVPYEQYF. The CDR3 region has the DNA TGTGCCAGCAGTTCGGGAGTCCCCTACGAGCAGTACTTC.

The chain is built from TRBV5-4 and TRBJ2-2; 12 nucleotides line up with TRBD2. Germline CDR1 reads SGHNT; CDR2 reads YYREEE (reference sequence). The V segment lost 2 bases and the J segment 7 bases; nucleotides outside the gene matches: 12. The CDR3 is made up of 18 amino acids. The CDR3 DNA reads as TGTGCCAGCAGCTTCCTAGCGGGGGGGCCTTCAACAGGCGGGGAGCTGTTTTTT. This codes for CASSFLAGGPSTGGELFF.

V is TRBV7-8 and J is TRBJ2-3, with 11 nucleotides matching TRBD2. V lost 1 base to trimming and J lost 0 bases; unmatched junction nucleotides: 15. This CDR3 spans 21 amino acids. Germline values: CDR1 SGHVS, CDR2 FQNEAQ. The CDR3, as DNA: TGTGCCAGCAGCTTAGTGCGACTAGCGGGGTTGAGAGGGCCGAGCACAGATACGCAGTATTTT. Its protein is CASSLVRLAGLRGPSTDTQYF. The full variable domain, with the rest looked up from reference TRBV7-8 and TRBJ2-3, is GAGVSQSPRYKVAKRGQDVALRCDPISGHVSLFWYQQALGQGPEFLTYFQNEAQLDKSGLPSDRFFAERPEGSVSTLKIQRTQQEDSAVYLCASSLVRLAGLRGPSTDTQYFGPGTRLTVL.

The rearrangement uses TRBV9 and TRBJ2-7, with 7 bases matching TRBD1. The CDR3 has 14 residues. The trim removed 1 base at V and 3 bases at J, leaving 4 bases unmatched. Germline CDR1 and CDR2: SGDLS and YYNGEE. DNA for the CDR3: TGTGCCAGCAGCGTAAGGGACAGTCACTACGAGCAGTACTTC. As protein: CASSVRDSHYEQYF.

V usage is TRBV11-2 and J usage is TRBJ2-1, with unresolved D. This CDR3 spans 12 amino acids. Germline V gene data show CDR1 as SGHAT and CDR2 as FQNNGV. Between the trimmed V and J ends, which lost 0 bases and 9 bases, there was a span of 6 bases. Written as DNA, the CDR3 is TGTGCCAGCAGCTTAGATCTCTTTGAGCAGTTCTTC. It translates to CASSLDLFEQFF.

The chain uses TRBV2 and TRBJ1-5; a weak D match, TRBD1 (5 bases). The germline V gene has CDR1 SNHLY and CDR2 FYNNEI. The CDR3 sequence is 14 residues long. V lost 4 bases, J lost 4 bases, and 11 bases lay in between. The CDR3 reads CASSAPQGNQPQHF. CDR3 nucleotide sequence: TGTGCCAGCAGTGCGCCGCAGGGTAATCAGCCCCAGCATTTT.

The chain couples TRBV7-9 to TRBJ2-2; TRBD1 matches at 7 bases. J was trimmed by 2 bases and V by 3 bases; bases with no gene match: 3. The CDR3 sequence is 15 residues long. CDR1 and CDR2 from the germline V gene are SEHNR and FQNEAQ (reference sequence). The CDR3 bases are TGTGCCAGCAGCTTTTGGGACAGAAACACCGGGGAGCTGTTTTTT. Translating gives CASSFWDRNTGELFF.

This clone has only a few counts. The chain uses TRBV6-5 and TRBJ2-7; TRBD2 aligns across 8 bases. Germline CDR1 and CDR2: MNHEY and SVGAGI. The CDR3 is 13 residues long. The J segment lost 6 bases and the V segment lost 5 bases, leaving 6 bases of the junction unmatched. The CDR3 reads CASSTRGVGEQYF. The CDR3 DNA follows: TGTGCCAGCAGTACGCGGGGGGTGGGCGAGCAGTACTTC.

The chain joins TRBV19 to TRBJ2-1; 7 bases map to TRBD2. Germline V gene sequence: CDR1 LNHDA, CDR2 SQIVND (reference sequence). The V and J ends lost 1 base and 7 bases, in that order; junction bases with no gene match: 10. This CDR3 contains 16 residues. The CDR3 sequence is CASSIGSGLVRNEQFF. CDR3 coding DNA: TGTGCCAGTAGTATAGGGTCCGGACTAGTCCGTAATGAGCAGTTCTTC.

The chain recombines TRBV7-8 with TRBJ1-2; TRBD1 matches at 8 bases. The trim removed 2 bases at V and 4 bases at J, leaving 6 bases unmatched. Germline V lookup: CDR1 SGHVS, CDR2 FQNEAQ. The CDR3 is 15 residues long. The CDR3: CASSLTGQDVYGYTF. CDR3 bases: TGTGCCAGCAGCTTAACGGGACAGGACGTCTATGGCTACACCTTC.

This rearrangement joins TRBV6-5 to TRBJ2-5, with D possibly being TRBD2 (5 bases). Germline V lookup: CDR1 MNHEY, CDR2 SVGAGI. The CDR3 contains 12 residues. V gave up 4 bases and J gave up 5 bases, with 8 bases separating them. CDR3 protein: CASSFRRETQYF. In DNA, the CDR3 is TGTGCCAGCAGTTTCAGGAGGGAGACCCAGTACTTC.

This chain connects TRBV6-1 to TRBJ1-4, with 8 bases matching TRBD1. Germline V gene lookup returns CDR1 MNHNS and CDR2 SASEGT. There are 14 residues in the CDR3. Unmatched junction bases numbered 9, after V lost 7 bases and J lost 8 bases. CDR3 amino acids: CASKRDRGGEKLFF. DNA for the CDR3: TGTGCCAGCAAACGAGACAGGGGTGGAGAAAAACTGTTTTTT.

V and J are TRBV15 and TRBJ1-2, with 8 bases fitting TRBD1. CDR3 size: 13 residues. The ends lost 3 bases at V and 5 bases at J; junction bases unmatched: 2. Germline CDR1 LNHNV, CDR2 YYDKDF (reference sequence). The DNA for the CDR3 is TGTGCCACCAGCAGGGACAGGGTGTATGGCTACACCTTC. Translating it yields CATSRDRVYGYTF.

The V gene is TRBV27, the J gene TRBJ2-7; D ambiguous. V was pared by 4 bases and J by 5 bases, with 15 bases between. Germline loops: CDR1 MNHEY, CDR2 SMNVEV (reference sequence). This CDR3 region has 14 residues. The CDR3 nucleotides read TGTGCCAGCAGTTACAAAGATCGAATCCACGAGCAGTACTTC. This gives the protein CASSYKDRIHEQYF.

This chain links TRBV11-3 with TRBJ2-1; 7 bases agree with TRBD2. J gave up 4 bases and V 0 bases, and 3 bases lay outside the gene matches. This CDR3 spans 15 amino acids. The V gene's germline CDR1 is SGHNT and CDR2 YENEEA. The CDR3 here is CASSLDGGGYNEQFF. CDR3 sequence (DNA): TGTGCCAGCAGCTTAGATGGCGGGGGATACAATGAGCAGTTCTTC.